This TCR beta chain was identified in a study of OX40 agonist ivuxolimab in advanced cancers. About the study: Six ivuxolimab dose levels, 0.01 to 10 mg/kg, were given intravenously every 2 weeks. Therapy given before enrollment (anti-PD-1, anti-PD-L1 or anti-CTLA-4) was allowed, and 40% to 45% had some. Study conclusions and caveats: CD4+ and CD8+ blood T cells expanded clonally by week 6 at 0.1 to 3.0 mg/kg.

Profiling relied on immunoSEQ multiplex PCR, and the TCRdb table lists in-frame clones only, not all of them. The sample shows about 19,000 clones, less than 85% of them seen only once. V was trimmed by 3 bases and J by 3 bases, leaving 11 bases between them. In germline, CDR1 is LGHNA, CDR2 YNFKEQ. This CDR3 region has 14 residues. On this clone: Its antigen is unidentified.

The rearrangement uses TRBV4-2 and TRBJ1-1; perhaps TRBD1 as D (5 bases). The sequencing here drew on CD4+ or CD8+ T cells sorted from blood, taken in a trial of the OX40 agonist ivuxolimab. The TCR sequence derives from an adult with an advanced solid tumor such as melanoma, head and neck, liver or kidney cancer. Written as DNA, the CDR3 is TGTGCCAGCAGCCAGGTGGACACGGACACTGAAGCTTTCTTT. This gives the protein CASSQVDTDTEAFF.